One sample yielded the 6 T cell receptor beta chains listed below, sequenced in a study of T cells in tuberculosis. The protocol was immunoSEQ multiplex PCR, while the TCRdb copy is restricted to in-frame clones and leaves out a portion. The table shows tens of thousands of clones, with approximately 93% occurring only once. Material for sequencing was PBMCs. These receptors originate from a donor aged 10-35 years with latent tuberculosis or without tuberculosis infection.

The CDR3 is CASSLVRGLYYGYTF. Written as DNA, the CDR3 is TGTGCCAGCAGTTTAGTCAGGGGGCTCTACTATGGCTACACCTTC. The V and J genes are TRBV28 and TRBJ1-2, with 8 bases lining up with TRBD1. With 2 bases clipped from V and 3 bases from J, the junction kept 5 bases outside the gene matches. Germline CDR1 reads MDHEN; CDR2 reads SYDVKM. The CDR3 has 15 amino acids.

This chain links TRBV28 with TRBJ2-5, with 11 bases that match TRBD2. Per germline, CDR1 MDHEN and CDR2 SYDVKM. V lost 4 bases to trimming and J lost 4 bases; unmatched junction nucleotides: 11. The CDR3 consists of 17 residues. The DNA for the CDR3 is TGTGCCAGCAGTTCAGGAGTTAGCGGGAGGGTTGGAGAGACCCAGTACTTC. This gives the protein CASSSGVSGRVGETQYF.

The gene calls are TRBV5-5 and TRBJ2-2; maybe TRBD1 (5 bases). Trimming removed 3 bases from V and 3 bases from J, with 9 bases in between. Germline V gives CDR1 SGHKS, CDR2 YYEKEE (reference sequence). The CDR3 consists of 14 residues. CDR3 residues: CASSWGTYTGELFF. DNA for the CDR3: TGTGCCAGCAGCTGGGGCACCTACACCGGGGAGCTGTTTTTT.

The rearrangement joins TRBV21-1 to TRBJ1-2. TRBV21-1 is deemed a pseudogene. There are 15 residues in the CDR3. The CDR3, as DNA: TGTGCCAGCAGCAAACTTCGAGGCAGTAACTATGGCTACACCTTC. It specifies CASSKLRGSNYGYTF.

The chain employs TRBV2 and TRBJ2-7, with D possibly matching TRBD2 (5 bases). This CDR3 comprises 13 residues. Germline loops: CDR1 SNHLY, CDR2 FYNNEI. V lost 11 bases, J lost 6 bases, and 20 bases lay in between. This CDR3 reads CAGGFSFYSEQYF. Here the CDR3 DNA reads TGTGCCGGAGGATTTTCTTTCTACTCCGAGCAGTACTTC.

The chain carries TRBV7-2 and TRBJ1-2; 9 bases are shared with TRBD1. This CDR3 region has 16 residues. Germline assignment: CDR1 SGHTA and CDR2 FQGNSA. J lost 4 bases, V lost 4 bases, and 10 bases had no gene match. The CDR3 region is CASSSRLGQGGYGYTF. CDR3 in DNA: TGTGCCAGCAGCTCCCGTTTGGGACAGGGAGGCTATGGCTACACCTTC.